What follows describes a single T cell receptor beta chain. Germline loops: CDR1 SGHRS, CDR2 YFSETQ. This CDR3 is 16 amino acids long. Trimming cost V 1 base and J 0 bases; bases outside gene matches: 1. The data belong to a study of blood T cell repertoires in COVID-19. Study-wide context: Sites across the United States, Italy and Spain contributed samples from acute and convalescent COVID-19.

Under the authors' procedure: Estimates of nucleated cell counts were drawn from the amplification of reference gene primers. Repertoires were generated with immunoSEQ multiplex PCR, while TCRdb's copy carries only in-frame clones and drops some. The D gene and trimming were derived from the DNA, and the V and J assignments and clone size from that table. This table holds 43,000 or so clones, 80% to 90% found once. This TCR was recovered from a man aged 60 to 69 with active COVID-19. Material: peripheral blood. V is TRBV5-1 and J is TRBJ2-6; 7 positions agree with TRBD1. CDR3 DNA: TGCGCCAGCAGCTTGACAGGGGACTCTGGGGCCAACGTCCTGACTTTC. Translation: CASSLTGDSGANVLTF.